This TCR beta chain was observed in a study of blood T cells in healthy people across ages. Regarding the study as a whole: A roughly linear fall in TCR beta diversity per million T cells was seen with increasing age.

The CDR3 length is 13 residues. Germline V gene data show CDR1 as LNHNV and CDR2 as YYDKDF (reference sequence). Deletions cut 9 bases from V and 5 bases from J, with 14 bases between. Turning to this clonotype: Its antigen remains unknown.

Alongside a J-beta primer mix, a sample-barcoded 5' primer served in a second PCR lasting roughly 7 to 11 cycles. One entry per CDR3 protein results from TCRdb running MiXCR on the 5' RACE reads. The sample lists about 830,000 distinct CDR3 sequences; 60% to 80% were seen once. The rearrangement uses TRBV15 and TRBJ2-4; D call uncertain. The source is a man younger than 45 in good health. Specimen: blood. The CDR3 DNA sequence: TGTGCCACGGGAATGGCGGATGAAAACATTCAGTACTTC. This translates into CATGMADENIQYF.